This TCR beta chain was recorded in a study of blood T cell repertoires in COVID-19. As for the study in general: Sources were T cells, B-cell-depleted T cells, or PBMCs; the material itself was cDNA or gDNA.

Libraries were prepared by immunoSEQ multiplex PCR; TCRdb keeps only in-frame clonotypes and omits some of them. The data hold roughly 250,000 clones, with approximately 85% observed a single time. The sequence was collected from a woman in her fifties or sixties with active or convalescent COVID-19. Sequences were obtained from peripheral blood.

The DNA of the CDR3 is TGTGCCAGCAACAGGGGAGGTTCACCCCTCCACTTT. This codes for CASNRGGSPLHF. V is TRBV2 and J is TRBJ1-6; the match to TRBD1 covers 7 bases. The CDR3 consists of 12 residues. The germline gives CDR1 SNHLY, CDR2 FYNNEI. J gave up 9 bases and V 7 bases, and 3 bases lay outside the gene matches. Full variable domain (outside the CDR3, taken from reference TRBV2 and TRBJ1-6): EPEVTQTPSHQVTQMGQEVILRCVPISNHLYFYWYRQILGQKVEFLVSFYNNEISEKSEIFDDQFSVERPDGSNFTLKIRSTKLEDSAMYFCASNRGGSPLHFGNGTRLTVT.